The sequence of this T cell receptor beta chain was determined in a study of response to subunit inactivated influenza vaccine. TCRdb processed the RT-PCR reads anew with MiXCR; each CDR3 protein has one entry. The data contain roughly 630,000 distinct CDR3 sequences, about 15% of them singletons. Study-wide results and limits: The authors put forward the suggestion that each seasonal influenza vaccination may bring in only a limited number of new T cells.

This clonotype was seen more than once but under ten times. Its specificity is not known. The sample here was PBMCs from blood, taken around 14 days before vaccination. The receptor was derived from a man aged 45-60 years who received an inactivated influenza vaccine.

CDR3 DNA sequence: TGTGCCAGCAGTCGCTATGGACCGGGACTAGCGGGAGGGCAAAGTGAGCAGTTCTTC. Its translation: CASSRYGPGLAGGQSEQFF. This chain links TRBV12-3 or TRBV12-4 with TRBJ2-1; 16 nucleotides line up with TRBD2. The CDR3 has 19 amino acids. J was trimmed by 9 bases and V by 5 bases; bases with no gene match: 16.